This TCR beta chain was profiled in a study of Ad26.COV2.S vaccination and SARS-CoV-2 variants. Stated treatment: some 20 received Ad26.COV2.S at low or high dose, single or two shots; 5 received placebo; per-sample allocation not given. After the first vaccine or placebo injection, samples were drawn on day 63. Vaccination employed an Ad26 vector expressing the Wuhan-strain SARS-CoV-2 spike. Whole-study findings and limits: There was a possibility that the TCR breadth and depth analyses underestimated total T cell responses.

This clone was observed at least ten times. Its antigen is undetermined. TCRdb keeps only in-frame clones here, not all; method: immunoSEQ multiplex PCR. Of some 350,000 clones detected, around 84% appear once; the ten largest clones hold about 3.3%. The sample was peripheral blood, taken in a trial of Ad26.COV2.S vaccine versus placebo. The sequence came from a person between 18 and 65 years old who received the Ad26.COV2.S COVID-19 vaccine or a placebo.

Here the CDR3 reads CASSFQGKNYEQYF. The CDR3 region has the DNA TGTGCCAGCAGCTTCCAGGGCAAAAACTACGAGCAGTACTTC. The genes are TRBV5-8 and TRBJ2-7; perhaps TRBD1 as D (5 bases). Trimming pared 2 bases from V and 3 bases from J, leaving 12 bases between. The germline V gene has CDR1 SGHTS and CDR2 YDEGEE. The CDR3 is made up of 14 amino acids.